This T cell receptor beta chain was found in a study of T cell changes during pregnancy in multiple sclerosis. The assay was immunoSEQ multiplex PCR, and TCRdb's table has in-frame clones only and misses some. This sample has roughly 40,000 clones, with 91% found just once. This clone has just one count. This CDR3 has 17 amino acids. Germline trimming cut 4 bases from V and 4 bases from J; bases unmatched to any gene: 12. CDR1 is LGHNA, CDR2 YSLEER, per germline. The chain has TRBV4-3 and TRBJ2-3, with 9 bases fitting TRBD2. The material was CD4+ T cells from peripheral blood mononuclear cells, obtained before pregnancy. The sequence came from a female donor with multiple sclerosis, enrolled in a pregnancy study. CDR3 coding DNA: TGCGCCAGCAGCCCCCGCCTGCGGGGGGGCATCGCAGATACGCAGTATTTT. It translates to CASSPRLRGGIADTQYF.